These 2 T cell receptor beta chains share one sample of origin, sequenced in a study of breast tumors, draining lymph nodes, adjacent tissues. TCRdb itself ran the multiplex PCR reads through MiXCR, one entry per CDR3 protein. The sample has approximately 130,000 distinct CDR3 sequences; approximately 21% are singletons. The lymph nodes were axillary draining lymph nodes from breast cancer patients. The sample was axillary lymph node tissue. The receptors stem from a female donor with breast cancer. Some clones in this sample may be carry-over from other donors' samples.

This clonotype appeared many times. The chain employs TRBV7-2 and TRBJ2-1, with 11 bases identical to TRBD2. Germline CDR1 reads SGHTA; CDR2 reads FQGNSA. This CDR3 comprises 15 residues. The junction had 5 bases not matched to a gene; V was cut back by 6 bases and J by 4 bases. CDR3 residues: CASRQGLAGYNEQFF. For the CDR3, the DNA is TGTGCCAGCAGGCAAGGACTAGCGGGTTACAATGAGCAGTTCTTC.

Of note for this clonotype: Just one base apart from a much larger clone, this may be a read error. The chain carries TRBV30 and TRBJ2-2; the match to TRBD1 covers 9 bases. The CDR3 runs 15 residues. Germline V gives CDR1 GTSNPN, CDR2 SVGIG (reference sequence). CDR3 region: CAWARGDRDTGGLFF. The CDR3 DNA follows: TGTGCCTGGGCCCGGGGGGACAGGGACACCGGGGGGCTGTTTTTT.